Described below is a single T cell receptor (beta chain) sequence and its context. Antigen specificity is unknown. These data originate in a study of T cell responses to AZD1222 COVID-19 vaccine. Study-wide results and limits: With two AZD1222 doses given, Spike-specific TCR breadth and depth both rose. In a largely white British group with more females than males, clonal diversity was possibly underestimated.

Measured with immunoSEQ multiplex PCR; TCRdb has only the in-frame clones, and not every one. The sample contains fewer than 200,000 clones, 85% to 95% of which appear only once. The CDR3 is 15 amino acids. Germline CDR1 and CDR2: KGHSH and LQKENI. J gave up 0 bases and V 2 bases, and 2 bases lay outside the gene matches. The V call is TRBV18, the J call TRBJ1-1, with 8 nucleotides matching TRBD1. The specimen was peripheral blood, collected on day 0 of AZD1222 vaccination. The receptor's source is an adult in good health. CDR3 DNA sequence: TGTGCCAGCTCACCAAAGGACAGGGTGAACACTGAAGCTTTCTTT. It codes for CASSPKDRVNTEAFF.